The 24 T cell receptor beta chains below all came from one sample that was sequenced in a study of blood T cells in healthy people across ages. Sample-barcoded 5' priming and a J-beta primer mix drove a second PCR of about 6 to 11 cycles. TCRdb called the 5' RACE reads again in MiXCR, with one record for every CDR3 protein. The repertoire holds about 810,000 distinct CDR3 sequences, with under 40% as singletons. The sequencing input was blood. The receptors here all came from a man aged 18-30 years in good health.

The chain carries TRBV27 and TRBJ2-1; D ambiguous. Germline loops: CDR1 MNHEY, CDR2 SMNVEV (reference sequence). Trimming stripped 8 bases from V and 5 bases from J, with 16 bases between. The CDR3 has 14 residues. CDR3 amino acids: CASGEPTNHNEQFF. In DNA, the CDR3 is TGTGCCAGCGGGGAACCAACTAACCACAATGAGCAGTTCTTC.

In this sample, this clonotype turned up once. The germline gene is not matched at one end of the junction; a read error may be the cause. The rearrangement uses TRBV6-5 and TRBJ1-2, with 9 positions matching TRBD1. The CDR3 spans 16 residues. CDR1 and CDR2 (germline): MNHEY, SVGAGI. The CDR3 DNA sequence: TGTGCCAGCAGTTACACCGGGACAGGGTACGGCTATGGCCACACCTTC. This encodes CASSYTGTGYGYGHTF.

In its sample, this clonotype was seen many times. The V and J genes are TRBV6-5 and TRBJ2-5, with D perhaps matching TRBD2 (5 bases). In germline, CDR1 is MNHEY, CDR2 SVGAGI. The V end lost 6 bases, the J end lost 2 bases, and 7 bases lay between the germline ends. The CDR3 covers 12 residues. CDR3 region: CASSGLQETQYF. CDR3 bases: TGTGCCAGCAGCGGACTGCAAGAGACCCAGTACTTC.

This clonotype was detected ten times or more. This chain links TRBV10-3 with TRBJ2-1; D perhaps matches TRBD2 (6 bases). This CDR3 has 14 amino acids. Germline CDR1 and CDR2: ENHRY and SYGVKD. Trimming removed 5 bases at V and 0 bases at J, with 8 bases between. The CDR3 DNA is TGTGCCATCAGTCGGAGGGCCTCCTACAATGAGCAGTTCTTC. It translates to CAISRRASYNEQFF.

The V call is TRBV14, the J call TRBJ2-5; a possible D gene is TRBD1 (6 bases). This CDR3 is built from 13 residues. The germline gives CDR1 SGHDN, CDR2 FVKESK. Trimming left V 2 bases short and J 11 bases short, with 15 bases between. CDR3 amino acids: CASSQLGTGQQYF. CDR3 DNA: TGTGCCAGCAGCCAACTTGGAACAGGGCAGCAGTACTTC.

This clonotype appeared many times. The chain recombines TRBV6-2 or TRBV6-3 with TRBJ2-5; D is perhaps TRBD2 (6 bases). V was cut by 8 bases and J by 13 bases, with 23 bases left in between. Germline loops: CDR1 MNHEY, CDR2 SVGEGT. This CDR3 contains 13 residues. The CDR3 loop is CASELRTGTRRYF. CDR3 in DNA: TGTGCCAGCGAGTTACGGACTGGGACTCGTCGGTACTTC.

This clonotype was observed many times. The chain carries TRBV20-1 and TRBJ1-2, with D maybe TRBD1 (5 bases). Germline V gene data show CDR1 as DFQATT and CDR2 as SNEGSKA (reference sequence). V lost 6 bases and J lost 3, with 23 bases in between. The length of the CDR3 is 16 residues. CDR3 sequence (DNA): TGCAGTGCCCGAGGTGTGGGGACCACTCCATACTATGGCTACACCTTC. This codes for CSARGVGTTPYYGYTF.

The genes are TRBV5-6 and TRBJ2-7; D might be TRBD1 (6 bases). In germline, CDR1 is SGHDT, CDR2 YYEEEE. V was shortened by 3 bases and J by 4 bases, with 20 bases between the two germline ends. This CDR3 region has 16 residues. The DNA of the CDR3 is TGTGCCAGCAGCTCGGCCGGGACACGTCTTGTGTACGAGCAGTACTTC. It is translated as CASSSAGTRLVYEQYF. The entire variable domain, with the rest obtained from reference TRBV5-6 and TRBJ2-7, is as follows: DAGVTQSPTHLIKTRGQQVTLRCSPKSGHDTVSWYQQALGQGPQFIFQYYEEEERQRGNFPDRFSGHQFPNYSSELNVNALLLGDSALYLCASSSAGTRLVYEQYFGPGTRLTVT.

Ten or more counts support this clonotype. The chain joins TRBV25-1 to TRBJ2-5, with D hard to call. Deletions cut 0 bases from V and 3 bases from J, with 8 bases between. CDR1 is MGHDK, CDR2 SYGVNS, per germline. This CDR3 spans 14 amino acids. The CDR3 sequence: CASSEYGAEETQYF. In DNA, the CDR3 is TGTGCCAGCAGTGAATACGGCGCAGAAGAGACCCAGTACTTC. The full variable domain, rest sourced from reference TRBV25-1 and TRBJ2-5, is EADIYQTPRYLVIGTGKKITLECSQTMGHDKMYWYQQDPGMELHLIHYSYGVNSTEKGDLSSESTVSRIRTEHFPLTLESARPSHTSQYLCASSEYGAEETQYFGPGTRLLVL.

This clonotype was counted ten times or more. The V gene is TRBV20-1, the J gene TRBJ2-4; D remains unclear. The CDR3 spans 14 residues. Trimming pared 3 bases from V and 0 bases from J, leaving 9 bases between. Germline assignment: CDR1 DFQATT and CDR2 SNEGSKA (reference sequence). CDR3 protein: CSASLAAAKNIQYF. The CDR3 DNA reads as TGCAGTGCTAGCCTGGCGGCAGCCAAAAACATTCAGTACTTC.

This clonotype appeared a few times. The genes are TRBV20-1 and TRBJ1-1; 8 bases align to TRBD1. Looked up from germline, CDR1 is DFQATT and CDR2 is SNEGSKA (reference sequence). J was trimmed by 5 bases and V by 3 bases; bases with no gene match: 5. The CDR3 has 13 residues. DNA of the CDR3: TGCAGTGCTAGGGTCACAGGGGGAACTGAAGCTTTCTTT. Its translation: CSARVTGGTEAFF.

Only a few counts were recorded for this clonotype. V and J are TRBV7-2 and TRBJ2-1; 7 nucleotides line up with TRBD1. Losses at the gene ends were 5 bases for V and 4 bases for J; bases not matched to a gene: 8. CDR3 length equals 15 residues. Germline loops: CDR1 SGHTA, CDR2 FQGNSA. As DNA, the CDR3 is TGTGCCAGCAGCGAGGGACAGCACCAATACAATGAGCAGTTCTTC. Translated: CASSEGQHQYNEQFF.

The chain links TRBV30 to TRBJ1-6; D gene unclear. The V end was cut by 0 bases, the J end by 10 bases, with 19 bases between. Germline-derived CDR1 and CDR2 are GTSNPN and SVGIG (reference sequence). The CDR3 loop spans 16 amino acids. The CDR3, as DNA: TGTGCCTGGAGTGTACGGCGGAGAGCTCCAGAATCACCCCTCCACTTT. Amino acid sequence: CAWSVRRRAPESPLHF.

Only a few counts were recorded for this clonotype. The chain joins TRBV7-9 to TRBJ2-6; 9 bases are a match to TRBD1. The CDR3 consists of 19 residues. Germline V gives CDR1 SEHNR, CDR2 FQNEAQ (reference sequence). After removal of 6 bases from V and 1 base from J, the junction contained 13 bases not matched to a gene. CDR3 amino acids: CASRFQMGQGYSGANVLTF. The CDR3 DNA follows: TGTGCCAGCAGGTTCCAAATGGGACAGGGATATTCTGGGGCCAACGTCCTGACTTTC.

Ten or more counts support this clonotype. V usage is TRBV7-2 and J usage is TRBJ1-2; maybe TRBD1 (6 bases). CDR1 is SGHTA, CDR2 FQGNSA, per germline. The V gene lost 5 bases and the J gene lost 7 bases, with 14 bases spanning the gap. This CDR3 is 13 amino acids long. Here the CDR3 DNA reads TGTGCCAGCAGCGTGCGGACAGTGCCTGGCTACACCTTC. Translating it yields CASSVRTVPGYTF.

This clonotype appeared many times. This CDR3 reads CASRPGTDLTAYSYNEQFF. DNA for the CDR3: TGCGCCAGCAGGCCCGGGACAGACCTGACCGCATACTCCTACAATGAGCAGTTCTTC. The V gene is TRBV10-2, the J gene TRBJ2-1, with TRBD1 matching over 7 bases. The length of the CDR3 is 19 residues. Trimming removed 6 bases from V and 0 bases from J; junction bases left unmatched: 17. The V gene's germline CDR1 is WSHSY and CDR2 SAAADI.

This clonotype was counted between two and nine times. The chain recombines TRBV6-6 with TRBJ1-2; TRBD1 agrees at 11 bases. V shed 8 bases, J shed 2 bases, and the junction held 10 bases outside the gene matches. There are 16 residues in the CDR3. In germline, CDR1 is MNHNY, CDR2 SVGAGI (reference sequence). CDR3 bases: TGTGCCAGCCAACCGGGACAGGGGGTTACAAACTATGGCTACACCTTC. This gives the protein CASQPGQGVTNYGYTF.

As to this clonotype: Germline is not matched at one junction end, which may reflect a read error. The chain combines TRBV30 with TRBJ2-4; possibly TRBD1 for D (6 bases). The V gene's germline CDR1 is GTSNPN and CDR2 SVGIG (reference sequence). The CDR3 sequence is 15 residues long. The CDR3 is CARSGMTGAKNIQYF. DNA for the CDR3: TGTGCCCGGAGTGGGATGACAGGAGCCAAAAACATTCAGTACTTC.

V gene TRBV7-2 combines with J gene TRBJ2-5; weak D call: TRBD2 (6 bases). The J call may be incorrect, as the DNA end agrees better with TRBJ2-1. CDR1 SGHTA and CDR2 FQGNSA come from the germline V gene. The CDR3 is 13 residues long. The chain's CDR3 is CASTPSGEETQFF. The CDR3 nucleotides read TGTGCCAGCACCCCTTCGGGAGAGGAGACCCAGTTCTTC.

Only a few counts were recorded for this clonotype. The chain combines TRBV4-2 with TRBJ2-7; no firm D call. The CDR3 runs to 15 residues. V lost 0 bases and J 7 bases, leaving 16 bases between the germline ends. Germline CDR1 and CDR2: LGHNA and YNFKEQ. The CDR3 sequence is CASSQDLGRANEQYF. The CDR3 bases are TGTGCCAGCAGCCAAGATCTGGGTAGGGCCAATGAGCAGTACTTC.

In its sample, this clonotype was seen a few times. This CDR3 reads CASSQDARGGGELFF. For the CDR3, the DNA is TGCGCCAGCAGCCAAGATGCCCGAGGTGGAGGGGAGCTGTTTTTT. The J gene is TRBJ2-2, the V gene TRBV4-1; no firm D call. The CDR3 loop spans 15 amino acids. Germline V gives CDR1 MGHRA, CDR2 YSYEKL. Trimming took off 0 bases at V and 8 bases at J, with 13 bases between the two ends.

The sample holds many counts of this clonotype. A much larger clone differs from this one at a single base, so this may be a read error. The chain is built from TRBV12-3 or TRBV12-4 and TRBJ2-5, with D tentatively TRBD1 (6 bases). Trimming took 5 bases from V and 2 from J, leaving 9 bases between them. The CDR3 runs to 13 residues. Written as DNA, the CDR3 is TGTGCCAGCAGTGTAGGGGGACAAGAGACCCAGTACTTC. Its protein is CASSVGGQETQYF.

V and J are TRBV7-2 and TRBJ1-1, with D possibly matching TRBD1 (5 bases). The CDR3 is 15 residues long. V was cut by 1 base and J by 2 bases, with 11 bases left in between. Germline CDR1 is SGHTA and CDR2 is FQGNSA. CDR3 nucleotides: TGTGCCAGCAGCTTAGTTAGGGGTTACAACACTGAAGCTTTCTTT. It codes for CASSLVRGYNTEAFF.

This clonotype showed up many times. DNA for the CDR3: TGTGCCAGCAGCTTAGGCTCCCATAATGAGCAGTTCTTC. Encoded protein: CASSLGSHNEQFF. The rearrangement links TRBV7-3 to TRBJ2-1; unclear D gene. This CDR3 spans 13 amino acids. V was shortened by 2 bases and J by 7 bases, with 9 bases between the two germline ends. CDR1 is SGHTA, CDR2 FQGTGA, per germline.